The 29 T cell receptor beta chains listed next were all sequenced from one sample in a study of a mutant IDH1 vaccine in newly diagnosed glioma. Time point of the sample: baseline, week 1 (first vaccination visit). Indicated treatment: pre-vaccination baseline after standard-of-care therapy. Generated by immunoSEQ multiplex PCR, the TCRdb table keeps only in-frame clones and is missing some. The sample yields roughly 25,000 clones, roughly nine tenths seen once. This sample comprised PBMCs, obtained from a glioma patient treated with radiotherapy, temozolomide or both. The receptors stem from a man younger than 45 with glioma.

This CDR3 is CASSGQYYEQYF. The DNA of the CDR3 is TGTGCCAGCAGTGGACAGTATTACGAGCAGTACTTC. The chain uses TRBV25-1 and TRBJ2-7, with a weak D call TRBD1 (5 bases). This CDR3 has 12 residues. The germline V and J ends were trimmed by 4 bases and 4 bases, with 8 bases remaining between them. CDR1 is MGHDK and CDR2 is SYGVNS in the germline V gene.

In the case of this clone: This CDR3 is also generated by other DNA sequences in the sample. This chain uses TRBV29-1 with TRBJ2-7; 9 bases fit TRBD1. J gave up 6 bases and V 7 bases, and 13 bases lay outside the gene matches. From germline, CDR1 is SQVTM and CDR2 ANQGSEA. The CDR3 sequence is 14 residues long. The CDR3 here is CSAKPGQGPFEQYF. The CDR3 nucleotides are TGCAGCGCAAAACCGGGACAGGGCCCCTTCGAGCAGTACTTC.

This rearrangement joins TRBV5-1 to TRBJ1-1; perhaps TRBD1 as D (6 bases). Germline V gene data show CDR1 as SGHRS and CDR2 as YFSETQ. Trimming removed 2 bases from V and 1 base from J, with 15 bases in between. The CDR3 spans 16 residues. The CDR3 spells CASSFDPRGANTEAFF. The CDR3 DNA reads TGCGCCAGCAGCTTTGACCCCCGGGGGGCGAACACTGAAGCTTTCTTT.

The rearrangement joins TRBV2 to TRBJ1-5, with 10 bases identical to TRBD1. From germline, CDR1 is SNHLY and CDR2 FYNNEI. CDR3 size: 13 residues. V gave up 6 bases and J gave up 5 bases; unmatched junction bases: 1. The CDR3 DNA reads TGTGCCAGCAGGGGGACAGGGGATCAGCCCCAGCATTTT. It yields the protein CASRGTGDQPQHF.

The rearrangement uses TRBV7-9 and TRBJ1-1; TRBD1 matches at 9 bases. CDR1 is SEHNR, CDR2 FQNEAQ, per germline (reference sequence). The CDR3 runs to 15 residues. Trimming removed 5 bases from V and 5 bases from J; junction bases left unmatched: 9. The CDR3 region is CASSARGTGRTEAFF. CDR3 nucleotides: TGTGCCAGCAGCGCAAGAGGGACAGGGCGGACTGAAGCTTTCTTT.

The genes are TRBV6-5 and TRBJ2-5, with 12 nucleotides matching TRBD2. The CDR3 spans 15 residues. In germline, CDR1 is MNHEY, CDR2 SVGAGI. J lost 10 bases, V lost 3 bases, and 9 bases had no gene match. The CDR3 bases are TGTGCCAGCAGTTATAGGGCTAGCGGGAGGGCAGGCCAGTACTTC. It codes for CASSYRASGRAGQYF.

The V gene is TRBV30, the J gene TRBJ2-1; 9 bases agree with TRBD2. The V segment lost 8 bases and the J segment 8 bases; nucleotides outside the gene matches: 7. The germline gives CDR1 GTSNPN, CDR2 SVGIG (reference sequence). The CDR3 sequence is 12 residues long. The CDR3 nucleotides read TGTGCCGGCCTTAGCGGGAGCGATGAGCAGTTCTTC. This sequence encodes CAGLSGSDEQFF.

V is TRBV28 and J is TRBJ2-2; 8 bases match TRBD1. The CDR3 runs to 17 residues. V was pared by 7 bases and J by 3 bases, with 13 bases of the junction left unmatched. The germline gives CDR1 MDHEN, CDR2 SYDVKM. In DNA form, the CDR3 reads TGTGCCAGCACTTCCTCGAGTGACAGGGGTTACACCGGGGAGCTGTTTTTT. Protein sequence: CASTSSSDRGYTGELFF.

Only a few counts were recorded for this clone. This sequence joins TRBV6-6 and TRBJ1-5; no definite D call. This CDR3 is built from 12 residues. Germline CDR1 is MNHNY and CDR2 is SVGAGI (reference sequence). Trimming took off 6 bases at V and 6 bases at J, with 9 bases between the two ends. CDR3 region: CASSLVGQPQHF. The DNA of the CDR3 is TGTGCCAGCAGCCTGGTAGGTCAGCCCCAGCATTTT.

This chain uses TRBV30 with TRBJ1-3; maybe TRBD1 (5 bases). The germline V and J ends were trimmed by 3 bases and 3 bases, with 18 bases remaining between them. The germline V gene has CDR1 GTSNPN and CDR2 SVGIG (reference sequence). The CDR3 consists of 16 residues. CDR3 residues: CAWRLAWDGDGNTIYF. In DNA, the CDR3 is TGTGCCTGGAGACTGGCATGGGACGGGGATGGAAACACCATATATTTT.

J is TRBJ2-5 and V is TRBV27; TRBD2 is a possible D gene (6 bases). Germline CDR1 and CDR2: MNHEY and SMNVEV (reference sequence). The CDR3 covers 14 residues. Trimming removed 2 bases at V and 6 bases at J, with 13 bases between. The CDR3 sequence is CASSLAEGRQTQYF. The DNA for the CDR3 is TGTGCCAGCAGTTTAGCGGAGGGCCGCCAGACCCAGTACTTC.

The CDR3 bases are TGTGCCATCAGTGAGCCCCGGACTGTCACAGATACGCAGTATTTT. This translates into CAISEPRTVTDTQYF. This chain uses TRBV10-3 with TRBJ2-3, with D perhaps TRBD2 (5 bases). The germline CDR1 and CDR2 sequences are ENHRY and SYGVKD. The CDR3 length is 15 residues. V lost 2 bases to trimming and J lost 2 bases, with 11 bases between them.

The chain is built from TRBV27 and TRBJ2-5; 11 bases agree with TRBD2. The germline V gene has CDR1 MNHEY and CDR2 SMNVEV (reference sequence). Unmatched junction bases numbered 17, after V lost 7 bases and J lost 4 bases. There are 18 residues in the CDR3. The CDR3 sequence: CASTNVRLAGGRGETQYF. The CDR3 DNA reads as TGTGCCAGCACTAATGTGAGGCTAGCGGGAGGCAGGGGAGAGACCCAGTACTTC.

The gene calls are TRBV2 and TRBJ1-1; D not resolved. The germline CDR1 and CDR2 sequences are SNHLY and FYNNEI. The germline V and J ends were trimmed by 0 bases and 1 base, with 12 bases remaining between them. The CDR3 consists of 16 residues. This CDR3 reads CASSEALASGNTEAFF. The CDR3 bases are TGTGCCAGCAGTGAAGCGCTTGCATCGGGGAACACTGAAGCTTTCTTT.

The chain has TRBV5-6 and TRBJ1-1, with D unresolved. CDR1 is SGHDT and CDR2 is YYEEEE in the germline V gene. This CDR3 comprises 12 residues. The V end was cut by 2 bases, the J end by 6 bases, with 8 bases between. CDR3 sequence reads: CASSFSRPEAFF. DNA of the CDR3: TGTGCCAGCAGCTTTTCCCGCCCTGAAGCTTTCTTT.

The J gene is TRBJ2-3, the V gene TRBV18, with TRBD1 identical over 8 bases. The germline V gene has CDR1 KGHSH and CDR2 LQKENI. CDR3 length: 15 residues. V dropped 4 bases and J dropped 5; count of bases not matched to a gene: 8. CDR3 sequence: CASSLRTGRGDTQYF. Here the CDR3 DNA reads TGTGCCAGCTCACTACGGACAGGGAGAGGAGATACGCAGTATTTT.

This sequence joins TRBV7-2 and TRBJ2-7; 10 bases are shared with TRBD2. This CDR3 contains 14 residues. The V gene end was trimmed by 4 bases and the J gene end by 7 bases; junction bases not matched to a gene: 7. Germline V gene sequence: CDR1 SGHTA, CDR2 FQGNSA. CDR3 in amino acids: CASSWPTLAGEQYF. For the CDR3, the DNA is TGTGCCAGCAGCTGGCCCACACTAGCGGGGGAGCAGTACTTC. Based on the CDR3 plus reference TRBV7-2 and TRBJ2-7, the full variable domain is GAGVSQSPSNKVTEKGKDVELRCDPISGHTALYWYRQSLGQGLEFLIYFQGNSAPDKSGLPSDRFSAERTGGSVSTLTIQRTQQEDSAVYLCASSWPTLAGEQYFGPGTRLTVT.

The chain employs TRBV2 and TRBJ2-5, with a tentative D call TRBD2 (5 bases). V lost 6 bases to trimming and J lost 2 bases, with 7 bases between them. The CDR3 has 12 amino acids. CDR1 and CDR2 from the germline V gene are SNHLY and FYNNEI. In DNA form, the CDR3 reads TGTGCCAGCAGCGGGGTTCAAGAGACCCAGTACTTC. This encodes CASSGVQETQYF.

The CDR3 loop reads CSVEDRDRANYGYTF. Here the CDR3 DNA reads TGCAGCGTTGAAGACCGTGACAGGGCGAACTATGGCTACACCTTC. The chain combines TRBV29-1 with TRBJ1-2, with 7 positions matching TRBD1. Germline CDR1 is SQVTM and CDR2 is ANQGSEA. V lost 0 bases to trimming and J lost 2 bases; unmatched junction nucleotides: 6. There are 15 residues in the CDR3.

The chain carries TRBV19 and TRBJ2-5; the match to TRBD2 covers 14 bases. The V gene's germline CDR1 is LNHDA and CDR2 SQIVND (reference sequence). The CDR3 totals 15 residues. With V trimmed by 5 bases and J by 5 bases, 4 bases remained unmatched. The CDR3 DNA reads as TGTGCCAGTAGTTCAGGACTAGCGGGAGGTGAGACCCAGTACTTC. Translating gives CASSSGLAGGETQYF.

The V gene is TRBV15, the J gene TRBJ2-1; the D gene is possibly TRBD1 (5 bases). The CDR3 runs 14 residues. Germline V lookup: CDR1 LNHNV, CDR2 YYDKDF (reference sequence). The germline V and J ends were trimmed by 5 bases and 8 bases, with 16 bases remaining between them. The CDR3 DNA reads TGTGCCACCAGCGAAAGAAGACAGCTCCATGAGCAGTTCTTC. Translating it yields CATSERRQLHEQFF.

The chain recombines TRBV6-6 with TRBJ1-1; no reliable D call. The CDR3 is 16 amino acids. Germline V CDR1 and CDR2: MNHNY, SVGAGI (reference sequence). V lost 9 bases and J 1 base, leaving 21 bases between the germline ends. The CDR3 bases are TGTGCCAGTCGAGGAACGGGCCTCGTGGAGAACACTGAAGCTTTCTTT. Residues: CASRGTGLVENTEAFF.

This clone is a singleton in its sample. The genes are TRBV6-4 and TRBJ2-1; TRBD2 aligns across 13 bases. Germline V CDR1 and CDR2: MRHNA, SNTAGT. The CDR3 runs 16 residues. The V and J ends lost 6 bases and 6 bases, in that order; junction bases with no gene match: 8. CDR3 in DNA: TGTGCCAGCAGCGGGACTAGCGGGATCGTTCCCAATGAGCAGTTCTTC. Its translation: CASSGTSGIVPNEQFF.

A single count supports this clone. V is TRBV5-6 and J is TRBJ2-3; tentatively, D is TRBD1 or TRBD2 (6 bases each). The CDR3 sequence is 16 residues long. The V gene lost 2 bases and the J gene lost 5 bases, with 18 bases spanning the gap. CDR1 is SGHDT and CDR2 is YYEEEE in the germline V gene. The CDR3 is CASSLFLAVGGDTQYF. In DNA form, the CDR3 reads TGTGCCAGCAGCTTATTTTTAGCGGTAGGGGGAGATACGCAGTATTTT. Variable domain in full (rest from reference TRBV5-6 and TRBJ2-3): DAGVTQSPTHLIKTRGQQVTLRCSPKSGHDTVSWYQQALGQGPQFIFQYYEEEERQRGNFPDRFSGHQFPNYSSELNVNALLLGDSALYLCASSLFLAVGGDTQYFGPGTRLTVL.

This chain connects TRBV10-3 to TRBJ2-3; the D is unclear. Trimming stripped 8 bases from V and 1 base from J, with 7 bases between. The CDR3 spans 12 residues. The V gene's germline CDR1 is ENHRY and CDR2 SYGVKD. CDR3 sequence reads: CAIGPRTDTQYF. The CDR3 region has the DNA TGTGCCATCGGACCCCGCACAGATACGCAGTATTTT.

The J gene is TRBJ2-3, the V gene TRBV7-2; D ambiguous. The germline V and J ends were trimmed by 1 base and 2 bases, with 10 bases remaining between them. The CDR3 has 15 amino acids. Germline V gene lookup returns CDR1 SGHTA and CDR2 FQGNSA. CDR3 DNA sequence: TGTGCCAGCAGCTTAGGTGTGGGAACCACAGATACGCAGTATTTT. It yields the protein CASSLGVGTTDTQYF.

The rearrangement joins TRBV6-6 to TRBJ1-1; the D gene is possibly TRBD1 (6 bases). Per germline, CDR1 MNHNY and CDR2 SVGAGI (reference sequence). Trimming removed 8 bases at V and 5 bases at J, with 18 bases between. This CDR3 is 14 amino acids long. The CDR3 DNA follows: TGTGCCAGCCGACGGGGGGCGGCACTGACTGAAGCTTTCTTT. Protein sequence: CASRRGAALTEAFF.

This clone showed up just once. The chain is built from TRBV19 and TRBJ2-1; 7 bases line up with TRBD2. CDR1 is LNHDA and CDR2 is SQIVND in the germline V gene (reference sequence). J gave up 7 bases and V 4 bases, and 16 bases lay outside the gene matches. The CDR3 sequence is 17 residues long. Here the CDR3 reads CASSTLAAVAVRNEQFF. DNA for the CDR3: TGTGCCAGTAGTACCCTAGCGGCCGTGGCTGTTCGTAATGAGCAGTTCTTC.

The chain has TRBV27 and TRBJ1-5, with TRBD1 identical over 9 bases. The germline gives CDR1 MNHEY, CDR2 SMNVEV (reference sequence). The J segment lost 4 bases and the V segment lost 1 base, leaving 2 bases of the junction unmatched. The length of the CDR3 is 15 residues. This chain's CDR3 is CASSLLGQGNQPQHF. The CDR3 coding sequence is TGTGCCAGCAGTTTATTGGGACAGGGAAATCAGCCCCAGCATTTT.